This is a list of T cell receptor beta chains from one sample in a study of cytomegalovirus exposure and HLA in healthy donors. The assay was immunoSEQ multiplex PCR, and TCRdb's table has in-frame clones only and misses some. The table shows under 150,000 clones, with about 78% occurring only once. Sample: PBMCs. The receptors shown here come from a man between 18 and 29 years old in good health and CMV-seronegative. CDR3s include the opening cysteine and the closing phenylalanine or tryptophan. The order of the fields is V gene, J gene, D gene, clone size, CDR3 DNA, CDR3 protein. A D gene is named only where the DNA matches it firmly. For some rows the clone size is stated as once, few or many, or as a class when expanded; others skip it.

>TRBV5-1|TRBJ2-7|TRBD1|once
TGCGCCAGCAGCGTGGGGCGACAGGGCACCTACGTGGAGCAGTACTTC
CASSVGRQGTYVEQYF
>TRBV6-5|TRBJ1-2|TRBD1|.
TGTGCCAGCAGGCTTCAGGGGGCTAACTATGGCTACACCTTC
CASRLQGANYGYTF
>TRBV2|TRBJ2-1|.|once
TGTGCCAGCAGACTCGATCGGGAGCAGTTCTTC
CASRLDREQFF
>TRBV5-6|TRBJ1-2|TRBD1|.
TGTGCCAGCAGCTTCTTCGTGGGGACAGGCCTTAGCTATGGCTACACCTTC
CASSFFVGTGLSYGYTF
>TRBV11-3|TRBJ2-7|.|.
TGTGCCAGCAGCTTACACCAGAGTGGGCTCTACGAGCAGTACTTC
CASSLHQSGLYEQYF
>TRBV6-4|TRBJ1-2|TRBD1|.
TGTGCCAGCAGTCCCGGACAGGGGCTCTATGGCTACACCTTC
CASSPGQGLYGYTF
>TRBV19|TRBJ2-5|.|.
TGTGCCAGTAGCACCCTAGTCTCCCAAGAGACCCAGTACTTC
CASSTLVSQETQYF
>TRBV5-1|TRBJ1-2|TRBD1|.
TGCGCCAGCAGCTTGGAGGGACAGTGGATATATGGCTACACCTTC
CASSLEGQWIYGYTF
>TRBV6-6|TRBJ2-2|TRBD2|.
TGTGCCAGCAGTACCGGACTAGCCCAGAACACCGGGGAGCTGTTTTTT
CASSTGLAQNTGELFF
>TRBV10-3|TRBJ1-1|.|.
TGTGCCATCAGTGACAGGGGCTCAGGAACGAACACTGAAGCTTTCTTT
CAISDRGSGTNTEAFF
>TRBV2|TRBJ2-2|.|few
TGTGCCAGCAGCCGTCAGGGATCGAACACCGGGGAGCTGTTTTTT
CASSRQGSNTGELFF
>TRBV19|TRBJ2-7|TRBD1|.
TGTGCCAGTAGTAACCACAGGGGAACCTACGAGCAGTACTTC
CASSNHRGTYEQYF